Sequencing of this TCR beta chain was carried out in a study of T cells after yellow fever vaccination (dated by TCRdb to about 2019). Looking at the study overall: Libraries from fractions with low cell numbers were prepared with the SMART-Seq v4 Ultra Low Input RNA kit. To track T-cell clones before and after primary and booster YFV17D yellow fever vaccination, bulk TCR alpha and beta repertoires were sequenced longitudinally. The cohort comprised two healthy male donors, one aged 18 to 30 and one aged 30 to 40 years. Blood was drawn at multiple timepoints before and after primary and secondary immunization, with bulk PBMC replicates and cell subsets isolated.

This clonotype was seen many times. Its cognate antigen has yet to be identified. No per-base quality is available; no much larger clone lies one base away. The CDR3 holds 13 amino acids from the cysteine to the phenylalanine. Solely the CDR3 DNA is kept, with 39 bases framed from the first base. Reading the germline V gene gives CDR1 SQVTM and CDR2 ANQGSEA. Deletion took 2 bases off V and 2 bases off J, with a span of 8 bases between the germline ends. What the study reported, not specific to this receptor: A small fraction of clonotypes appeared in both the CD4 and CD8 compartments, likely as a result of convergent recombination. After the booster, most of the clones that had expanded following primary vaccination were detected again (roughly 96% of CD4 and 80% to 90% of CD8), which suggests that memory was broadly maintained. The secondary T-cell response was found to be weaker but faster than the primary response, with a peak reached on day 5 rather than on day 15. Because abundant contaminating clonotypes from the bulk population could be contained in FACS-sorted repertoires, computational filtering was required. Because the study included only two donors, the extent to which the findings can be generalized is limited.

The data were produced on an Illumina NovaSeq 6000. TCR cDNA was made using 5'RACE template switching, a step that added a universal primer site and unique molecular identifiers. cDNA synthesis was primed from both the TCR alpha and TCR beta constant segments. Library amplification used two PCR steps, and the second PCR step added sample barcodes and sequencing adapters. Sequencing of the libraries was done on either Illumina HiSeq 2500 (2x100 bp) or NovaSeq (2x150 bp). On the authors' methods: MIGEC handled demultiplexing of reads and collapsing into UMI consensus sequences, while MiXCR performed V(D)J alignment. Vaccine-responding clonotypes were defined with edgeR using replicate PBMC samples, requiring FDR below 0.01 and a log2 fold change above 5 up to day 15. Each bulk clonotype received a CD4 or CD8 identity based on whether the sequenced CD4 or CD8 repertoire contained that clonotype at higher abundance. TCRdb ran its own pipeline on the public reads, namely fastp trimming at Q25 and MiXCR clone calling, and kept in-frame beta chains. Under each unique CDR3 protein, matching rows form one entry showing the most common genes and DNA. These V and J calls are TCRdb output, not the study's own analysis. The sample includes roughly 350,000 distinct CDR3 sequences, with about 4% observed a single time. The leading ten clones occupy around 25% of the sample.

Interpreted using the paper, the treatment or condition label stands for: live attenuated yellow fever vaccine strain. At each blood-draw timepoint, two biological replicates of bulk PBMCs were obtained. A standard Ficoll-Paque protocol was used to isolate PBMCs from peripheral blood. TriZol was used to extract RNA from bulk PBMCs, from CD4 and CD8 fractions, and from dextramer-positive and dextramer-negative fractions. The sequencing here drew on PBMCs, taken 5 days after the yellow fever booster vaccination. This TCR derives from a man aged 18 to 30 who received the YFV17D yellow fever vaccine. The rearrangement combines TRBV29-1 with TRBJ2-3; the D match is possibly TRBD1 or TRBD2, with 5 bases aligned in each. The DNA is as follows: TGCAGCGTTGAATGGGGGTTCACAGATACGCAGTATTTT. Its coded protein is CSVEWGFTDTQYF.